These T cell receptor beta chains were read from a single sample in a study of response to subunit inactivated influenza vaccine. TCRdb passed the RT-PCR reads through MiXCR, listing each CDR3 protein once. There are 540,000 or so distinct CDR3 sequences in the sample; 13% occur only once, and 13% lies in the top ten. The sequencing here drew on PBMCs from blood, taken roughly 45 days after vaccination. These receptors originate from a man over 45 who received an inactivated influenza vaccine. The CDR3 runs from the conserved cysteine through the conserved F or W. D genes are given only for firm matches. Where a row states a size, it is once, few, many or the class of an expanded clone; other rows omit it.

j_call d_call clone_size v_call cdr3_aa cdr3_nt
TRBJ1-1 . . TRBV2 CASRVTGLSITEAFF TGTGCCAGCAGGGTGACAGGTCTATCAATCACTGAAGCTTTCTTT
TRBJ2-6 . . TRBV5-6 CASSLRAHSSGANVLTF TGTGCCAGCAGCTTGAGGGCACATAGCTCTGGGGCCAACGTCCTGACTTTC
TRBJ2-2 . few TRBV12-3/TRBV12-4 CASSSGTLGTGELFF TGTGCCAGCAGTTCCGGGACCCTCGGCACCGGGGAGCTGTTTTTT
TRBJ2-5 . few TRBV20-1 CSAPGRGWDF TGCAGTGCTCCTGGGCGTGGGTGGGACTTC
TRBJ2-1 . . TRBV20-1 CGTINNEQFF TGCGGCACTATTAACAATGAGCAGTTCTTC
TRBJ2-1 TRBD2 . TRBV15 CATSRGLADNEQFF TGTGCCACCAGCAGAGGTCTAGCGGACAATGAGCAGTTCTTC
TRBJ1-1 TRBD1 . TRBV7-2 CASSLKGAQAEAFF TGTGCCAGCAGCTTAAAGGGGGCGCAAGCTGAAGCTTTCTTT
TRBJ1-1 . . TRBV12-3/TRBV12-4 CASSLLQETEAFF TGTGCCAGCAGTTTATTGCAGGAGACTGAAGCTTTCTTT
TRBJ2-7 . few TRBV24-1 CATSDLGGEEQYF TGTGCCACCAGTGATCTGGGGGGAGAGGAGCAGTACTTC
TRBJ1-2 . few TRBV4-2 CASSRASVYGYTF TGTGCCAGCAGCCGGGCGAGCGTCTATGGCTACACCTTC
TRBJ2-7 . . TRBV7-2 CASSSNRASYEQYF TGTGCCAGCAGCTCCAACCGGGCCTCCTACGAGCAGTACTTC
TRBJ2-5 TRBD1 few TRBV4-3 CASSQEDRVQETQYF TGCGCCAGCAGCCAAGAGGACAGGGTGCAAGAGACCCAGTACTTC
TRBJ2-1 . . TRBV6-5 CASSYSFYNEQFF TGTGCCAGCAGTTACTCGTTCTACAATGAGCAGTTCTTC
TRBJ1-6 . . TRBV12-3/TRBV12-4 CASSILGATNSPLHF TGTGCCAGCAGTATACTGGGGGCGACGAATTCACCCCTCCACTTT
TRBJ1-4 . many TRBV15 CATSGDRRKLFF TGTGCCACCAGCGGAGACAGGAGAAAACTGTTTTTT
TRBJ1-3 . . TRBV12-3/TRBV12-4 CASRQVRSSGNTIYF TGTGCCAGCAGGCAGGTCCGTTCCTCTGGAAACACCATATATTTT
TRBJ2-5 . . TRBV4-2 CASSQAGSTGQETQYF TGTGCCAGCAGCCAAGCGGGATCGACAGGCCAAGAGACCCAGTACTTC
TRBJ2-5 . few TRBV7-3 CASSPAAAETQYF TGTGCCAGCAGCCCAGCCGCAGCAGAGACCCAGTACTTC
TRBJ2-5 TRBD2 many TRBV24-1 CATSDPWTSGRETQYF TGTGCCACCAGTGACCCCTGGACTAGCGGGAGAGAGACCCAGTACTTC
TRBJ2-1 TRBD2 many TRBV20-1 CSARDGRLAGNEQFF TGCAGTGCTAGAGATGGTAGACTAGCGGGGAATGAGCAGTTCTTC
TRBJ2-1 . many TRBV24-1 CATSDLRSNNEQFF TGTGCCACCAGTGATTTGCGGAGCAACAATGAGCAGTTCTTC
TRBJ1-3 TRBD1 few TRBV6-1 CASRGRGTGSGNTIYF TGTGCCAGCAGGGGTCGTGGGACAGGTTCTGGAAACACCATATATTTT
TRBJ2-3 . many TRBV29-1 CSVMPADTQYF TGCAGCGTTATGCCCGCAGATACGCAGTATTTT
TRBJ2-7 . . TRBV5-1 CASSTERVVEQYF TGCGCCAGCAGCACGGAGAGGGTAGTGGAGCAGTACTTC
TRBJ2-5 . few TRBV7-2 CASSFGRAQETQYF TGTGCCAGCAGCTTTGGCCGGGCGCAAGAGACCCAGTACTTC
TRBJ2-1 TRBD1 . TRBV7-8 CASSPTYRDRYNEQFF TGTGCCAGCAGCCCGACATACCGGGACAGGTACAATGAGCAGTTCTTC
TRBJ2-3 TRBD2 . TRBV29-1 CSVGRLPGLAEDTQYF TGCAGCGTTGGTCGACTACCGGGACTAGCTGAAGATACGCAGTATTTT
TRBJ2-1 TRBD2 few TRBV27 CASSPGLAGEHEQFF TGTGCCAGCAGCCCTGGACTAGCGGGAGAACATGAGCAGTTCTTC
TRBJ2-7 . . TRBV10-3 CAITDDRTGYEQYF TGTGCCATCACCGATGACAGGACGGGCTACGAGCAGTACTTC
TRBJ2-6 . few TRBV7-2 CASSLASVRTGANVLTF TGTGCCAGCAGCTTAGCGAGTGTCAGGACGGGGGCCAACGTCCTGACTTTC
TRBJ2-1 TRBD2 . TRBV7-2 CASRSLAGGDEQFF TGTGCCAGCAGGAGTCTAGCGGGGGGTGATGAGCAGTTCTTC
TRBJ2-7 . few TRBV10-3 CAISESVRTSSYEQYF TGTGCCATCAGTGAGTCGGTCAGAACCAGCTCCTACGAGCAGTACTTC
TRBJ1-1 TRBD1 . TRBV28 CASRSTGQNTEAFF TGTGCCAGCAGGTCGACAGGGCAGAACACTGAAGCTTTCTTT
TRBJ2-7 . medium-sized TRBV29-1 CSARAASAYEQYF TGCAGCGCTCGAGCTGCCTCCGCCTACGAGCAGTACTTC
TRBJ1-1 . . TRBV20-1 CSARLGGTGTEAFF TGCAGTGCTAGGTTGGGGGGAACGGGCACTGAAGCTTTCTTT
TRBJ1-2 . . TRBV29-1 CSVVSGTYGYTF TGCAGCGTCGTCTCGGGGACCTATGGCTACACCTTC
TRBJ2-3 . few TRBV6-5 CASSSVTESDTQYF TGTGCCAGCAGTTCGGTTACAGAATCGGATACGCAGTATTTT
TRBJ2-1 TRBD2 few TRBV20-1 CSARASSGPSSYNEQFF TGCAGTGCTAGAGCTTCTAGCGGGCCAAGCTCCTACAATGAGCAGTTCTTC
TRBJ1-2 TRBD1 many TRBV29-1 CSVRDRAGYGYTF TGCAGCGTTAGGGACAGGGCTGGCTATGGCTACACCTTC
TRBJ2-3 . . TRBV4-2 CASSQVHRDSTDTQYF TGTGCCAGCAGCCAAGTGCACAGGGACAGCACAGATACGCAGTATTTT
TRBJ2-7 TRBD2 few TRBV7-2 CASSPRGRESSYEQYF TGTGCCAGCAGCCCGCGTGGGCGGGAGAGCTCCTACGAGCAGTACTTC
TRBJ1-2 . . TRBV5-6 CASSLYMADYGYTF TGTGCCAGCAGCTTGTACATGGCGGACTATGGCTACACCTTC
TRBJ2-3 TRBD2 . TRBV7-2 CASSLGLAGQSTDTQYF TGTGCCAGCAGCTTAGGGCTAGCGGGACAAAGCACAGATACGCAGTATTTT
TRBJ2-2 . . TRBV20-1 CSAKRAGLNTGELFF TGCAGTGCCAAAAGAGCGGGTTTGAACACCGGGGAGCTGTTTTTT
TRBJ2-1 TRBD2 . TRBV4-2 CASSQDRAGGYNEQFF TGTGCCAGCAGCCAAGATCGTGCGGGGGGATACAATGAGCAGTTCTTC
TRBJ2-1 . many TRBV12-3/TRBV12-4 CASTFWGARSTPYEQFF TGTGCCAGCACCTTCTGGGGGGCCCGGTCGACCCCTTATGAGCAGTTCTTC
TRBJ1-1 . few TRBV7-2 CASSPAGLVNTEAFF TGTGCCAGCAGCCCCGCGGGGCTGGTGAACACTGAAGCTTTCTTT
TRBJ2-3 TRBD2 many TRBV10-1 CASSESLGGTDTQYF TGCGCCAGCAGTGAGTCTTTGGGAGGGACAGATACGCAGTATTTT
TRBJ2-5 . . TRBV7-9 CASSALLGSGETQYF TGTGCCAGCAGCGCGTTATTGGGGAGTGGAGAGACCCAGTACTTC
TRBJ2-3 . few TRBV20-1 CSARDHEGILTDTQYF TGCAGTGCTAGAGATCACGAGGGGATACTTACAGATACGCAGTATTTT
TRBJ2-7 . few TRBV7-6 CASSLGDGKGEQYF TGTGCCAGCAGCTTAGGGGACGGAAAGGGCGAGCAGTACTTC
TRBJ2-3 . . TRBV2 CASRPDYTDTQYF TGTGCCAGCAGGCCGGATTATACAGATACGCAGTATTTT
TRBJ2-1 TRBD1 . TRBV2 CASSIDRGLSLEQFF TGTGCCAGCAGTATCGACAGGGGGCTCTCCTTGGAGCAGTTCTTC
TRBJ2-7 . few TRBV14 CASSQGTVEQYF TGTGCCAGCAGCCAAGGGACCGTCGAGCAGTACTTC
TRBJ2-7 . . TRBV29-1 CSAGARYEQYF TGCAGCGCCGGGGCTCGTTACGAGCAGTACTTC
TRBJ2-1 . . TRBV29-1 CSVEKNRFDEQFF TGCAGCGTAGAAAAAAACAGGTTCGATGAGCAGTTCTTC
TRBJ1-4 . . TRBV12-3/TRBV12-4 CASSLGSSFEKLFF TGTGCCAGCAGTTTAGGGTCAAGCTTTGAAAAACTGTTTTTT
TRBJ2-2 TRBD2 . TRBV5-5 CASSLWPSGQDTGELFF TGTGCCAGCAGCTTGTGGCCTAGCGGGCAAGACACCGGGGAGCTGTTTTTT
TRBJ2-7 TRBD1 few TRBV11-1 CASSFEYLGTGNYEQYF TGTGCCAGCAGCTTCGAATACCTCGGGACAGGGAACTACGAGCAGTACTTC